Listed here are 15 T cell receptor beta chains from one sample, sequenced in a study of cytomegalovirus exposure and HLA in healthy donors. Amplification used 60 Vbeta primers and 13 Jbeta primers. Method: immunoSEQ multiplex PCR; TCRdb's copy keeps in-frame clones and lacks some. The table includes about 160,000 clones, approximately 80% detected once. The material sequenced was PBMCs. The receptors originated from a woman aged 40 to 50 in good health and CMV-seropositive.

The chain recombines TRBV6-1 with TRBJ2-1; TRBD1 agrees at 10 bases. Germline V gives CDR1 MNHNS, CDR2 SASEGT. V was pared by 7 bases and J by 14 bases, with 5 bases of the junction left unmatched. The CDR3 length is 11 residues. The CDR3 region has the DNA TGTGCCAGCAAGGACAGGGGGGGCAAGTTCTTC. Translated: CASKDRGGKFF.

Concerning this clone itself: The junction does not match germline at one end; this may be a read error. The genes are TRBV7-2 and TRBJ2-4, with TRBD2 matching over 13 bases. Germline V lookup: CDR1 SGHTA, CDR2 FQGNSA. This CDR3 region has 18 residues. The CDR3 here is CASSLGGTSGAAKNSQYF. The CDR3 nucleotides are TGTGCCAGCAGCTTAGGAGGGACTAGCGGGGCGGCCAAAAACAGTCAGTACTTC.

The chain is built from TRBV5-5 and TRBJ1-4; possibly TRBD1 for D (5 bases). This CDR3 is 15 amino acids long. V was shortened by 0 bases and J by 7 bases, with 13 bases between the two germline ends. CDR1 and CDR2 (germline): SGHKS, YYEKEE (reference sequence). The CDR3 DNA is TGTGCCAGCAGCTTGGGCAGGGCCGTGGGTGAAAAACTGTTTTTT. Residues: CASSLGRAVGEKLFF. Drawing the rest from reference TRBV5-5 and TRBJ1-4, the complete variable domain is DAGVTQSPTHLIKTRGQQVTLRCSPISGHKSVSWYQQVLGQGPQFIFQYYEKEERGRGNFPDRFSARQFPNYSSELNVNALLLGDSALYLCASSLGRAVGEKLFFGSGTQLSVL.

This clone occurred once. V and J are TRBV19 and TRBJ1-1; 8 bases map to TRBD1. CDR1 is LNHDA and CDR2 is SQIVND in the germline V gene (reference sequence). The CDR3 loop spans 16 amino acids. Losses at the gene ends were 0 bases for V and 5 bases for J; bases not matched to a gene: 8. CDR3 sequence: CASSIEAAGGFTEAFF. The CDR3 DNA is TGTGCCAGTAGTATAGAAGCAGCAGGGGGCTTTACTGAAGCTTTCTTT.

The chain combines TRBV5-1 with TRBJ1-4, with D maybe TRBD1 (6 bases). This CDR3 spans 14 amino acids. Germline-derived CDR1 and CDR2 are SGHRS and YFSETQ. The ends were cut back, 4 bases at V and 7 bases at J, with 14 bases in the middle. The CDR3 DNA reads TGCGCCAGCAGCCTGTCGGGGGGCGGTGAAAAACTGTTTTTT. It encodes CASSLSGGGEKLFF.

Concerning this clone: Different DNA sequences within this sample yield the same CDR3. This chain uses TRBV7-2 with TRBJ2-7; 7 bases line up with TRBD2. V lost 3 bases to trimming and J lost 3 bases; unmatched junction nucleotides: 2. CDR1 is SGHTA and CDR2 is FQGNSA in the germline V gene. There are 13 residues in the CDR3. CDR3 in amino acids: CASSFGGGYEQYF. The CDR3 DNA reads TGTGCCAGCAGCTTCGGCGGGGGCTACGAGCAGTACTTC.

The chain recombines TRBV30 with TRBJ2-3, with TRBD1 matching over 12 bases. The CDR3 is made up of 15 amino acids. The germline CDR1 and CDR2 sequences are GTSNPN and SVGIG (reference sequence). V dropped 3 bases and J dropped 6; count of bases not matched to a gene: 7. CDR3 nucleotides: TGTGCCTGGAGCCGGGGACAGGGGGCGGCGGATACGCAGTATTTT. Translation gives CAWSRGQGAADTQYF.

The rearrangement joins TRBV2 to TRBJ2-5; perhaps TRBD2 as D (6 bases). The ends were cut back, 4 bases at V and 4 bases at J, with 13 bases in the middle. Germline loops: CDR1 SNHLY, CDR2 FYNNEI. The CDR3 has 14 residues. The CDR3 protein is CASSGGGAVETQYF. The CDR3 DNA reads TGTGCCAGCAGTGGTGGCGGGGCGGTAGAGACCCAGTACTTC. Filled out from reference TRBV2 and TRBJ2-5, the complete variable domain reads EPEVTQTPSHQVTQMGQEVILRCVPISNHLYFYWYRQILGQKVEFLVSFYNNEISEKSEIFDDQFSVERPDGSNFTLKIRSTKLEDSAMYFCASSGGGAVETQYFGPGTRLLVL.

The J gene is TRBJ2-3, the V gene TRBV30, with 7 bases aligning to TRBD1. The CDR3 is 15 residues long. In germline, CDR1 is GTSNPN, CDR2 SVGIG (reference sequence). The junction had 5 bases not matched to a gene; V was cut back by 0 bases and J by 2 bases. The CDR3 coding sequence is TGTGCCTGGAGTGTGGGACAGTCTTCCACAGATACGCAGTATTTT. Its translation: CAWSVGQSSTDTQYF. Full variable domain (rest looked up from reference TRBV30 and TRBJ2-3): SQTIHQWPATLVQPVGSPLSLECTVEGTSNPNLYWYRQAAGRGLQLLFYSVGIGQISSEVPQNLSASRPQDRQFILSSKKLLLSDSGFYLCAWSVGQSSTDTQYFGPGTRLTVL.

This chain connects TRBV5-1 to TRBJ2-1; 7 nucleotides match TRBD1. V shed 0 bases and J 9 bases; nucleotides not matched to a gene: 15. Germline assignment: CDR1 SGHRS and CDR2 YFSETQ. The CDR3 is made up of 17 amino acids. The CDR3 region is CASSLEAVTGVMGEQFF. The DNA for the CDR3 is TGCGCCAGCAGCTTGGAGGCAGTCACAGGGGTGATGGGTGAGCAGTTCTTC. The complete variable domain, with remaining parts taken from reference TRBV5-1 and TRBJ2-1, reads KAGVTQTPRYLIKTRGQQVTLSCSPISGHRSVSWYQQTPGQGLQFLFEYFSETQRNKGNFPGRFSGRQFSNSRSEMNVSTLELGDSALYLCASSLEAVTGVMGEQFFGPGTRLTVL.

The V and J genes are TRBV10-3 and TRBJ2-3; 7 bases map to TRBD2. CDR1 and CDR2 from the germline V gene are ENHRY and SYGVKD. V lost 8 bases and J lost 2; bases outside the gene matches: 7. The CDR3 extends over 14 amino acids. The CDR3 nucleotides read TGTGCCATCCGGCCTAGCGGTTTCACAGATACGCAGTATTTT. Translating it yields CAIRPSGFTDTQYF.

The chain employs TRBV6-5 and TRBJ2-1, with unresolved D. The ends were cut back, 4 bases at V and 9 bases at J, with 13 bases in the middle. This CDR3 has 13 amino acids. The germline CDR1 and CDR2 sequences are MNHEY and SVGAGI. CDR3 region: CASSSAHPGEQFF. CDR3 nucleotide sequence: TGTGCCAGCAGTTCAGCACACCCGGGTGAGCAGTTCTTC.

V usage is TRBV5-6 and J usage is TRBJ1-5, with D possibly being TRBD1 (6 bases). The CDR3 is 16 amino acids. Germline V gene sequence: CDR1 SGHDT, CDR2 YYEEEE. Deletions cut 3 bases from V and 7 bases from J, with 20 bases between. CDR3 DNA: TGTGCCAGCAGCTCAATCCGGGACAAAACCATCCAGCCCCAGCATTTT. This sequence encodes CASSSIRDKTIQPQHF.

In the case of this clone: This CDR3 is missing its conserved last phenylalanine or tryptophan, likely due to a read error. It is unclear where the CDR3 begins or ends on the DNA, so no DNA is shown, and the CDR3 is as TCRdb lists it. This CDR3 reads CASGHGTGLNSL. This rearrangement joins TRBV6-1 to TRBJ1-1; TRBD1 is the table's D call and was not checked against the DNA. CDR1 MNHNS and CDR2 SASEGT come from the germline V gene. A total of 12 residues make up the CDR3, ends included.

The chain couples TRBV19 to TRBJ2-2; D is possibly TRBD2 (6 bases). Trimming shortened V by 3 bases and J by 5 bases, and 10 bases separated the two germline ends. Germline assignment: CDR1 LNHDA and CDR2 SQIVND (reference sequence). CDR3 length equals 14 residues. CDR3 DNA sequence: TGTGCCAGTAGTATCACTAGCTCGACCGGGGAGCTGTTTTTT. The encoded protein is CASSITSSTGELFF.